The present TCR beta chain was sequenced within a study of blood T cell repertoires in COVID-19. Across the whole study: Italy, Spain and the United States were the sources of the convalescent and acute COVID-19 samples. PBMCs, B-cell-depleted T cells, or T cells provided the cDNA or gDNA that made up the material.

Seattle cases were enrolled at active infection and followed longitudinally. Original processing methods: Researchers report that nucleated cell counts were estimated from reference gene primer amplification. Generated by immunoSEQ multiplex PCR, the TCRdb table keeps only in-frame clones and is missing some. Clone size and V and J calls were adopted from that table, with D and trimming inferred from the DNA. The sample shows some 370,000 clones, around 87% of them seen only once. V was pared by 4 bases and J by 9 bases, with 17 bases between. The CDR3 runs 13 residues. Per the germline V gene, CDR1 is SGHRS and CDR2 is YFSETQ.

The rearrangement links TRBV5-1 to TRBJ2-7, with unresolved D. This TCR came from a woman aged 30 to 39 with COVID-19, enrolled during active disease. The sequenced sample consisted of peripheral blood. The CDR3 loop reads CASSPSLDARQYF. CDR3 DNA sequence: TGCGCCAGCAGCCCAAGCCTAGATGCTAGGCAGTACTTC.